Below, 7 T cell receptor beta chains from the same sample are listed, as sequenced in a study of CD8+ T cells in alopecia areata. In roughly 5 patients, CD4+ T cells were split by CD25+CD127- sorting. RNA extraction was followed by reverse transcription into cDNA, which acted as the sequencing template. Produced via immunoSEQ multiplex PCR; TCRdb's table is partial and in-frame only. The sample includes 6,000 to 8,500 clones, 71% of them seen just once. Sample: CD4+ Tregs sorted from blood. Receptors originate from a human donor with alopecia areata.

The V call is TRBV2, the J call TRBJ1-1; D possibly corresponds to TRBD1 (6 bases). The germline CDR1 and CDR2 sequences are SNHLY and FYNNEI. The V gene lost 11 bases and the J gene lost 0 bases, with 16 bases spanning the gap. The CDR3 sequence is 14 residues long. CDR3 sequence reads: CAGKGEIMNTEAFF. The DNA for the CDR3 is TGTGCCGGGAAGGGGGAAATTATGAACACTGAAGCTTTCTTT.

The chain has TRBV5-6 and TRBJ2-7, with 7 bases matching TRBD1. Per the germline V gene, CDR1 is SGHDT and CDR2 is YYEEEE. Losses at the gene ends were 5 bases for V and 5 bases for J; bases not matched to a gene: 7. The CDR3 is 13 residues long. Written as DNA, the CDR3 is TGTGCCAGCAGGCTAACAGGGGCCCACGAGCAGTACTTC. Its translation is CASRLTGAHEQYF.

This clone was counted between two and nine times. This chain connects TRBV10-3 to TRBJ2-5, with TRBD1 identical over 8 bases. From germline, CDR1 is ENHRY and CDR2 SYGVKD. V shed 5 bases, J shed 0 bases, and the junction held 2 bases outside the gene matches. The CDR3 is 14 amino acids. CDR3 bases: TGTGCCATCAGTCGGACAGGGTACCAAGAGACCCAGTACTTC. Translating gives CAISRTGYQETQYF.

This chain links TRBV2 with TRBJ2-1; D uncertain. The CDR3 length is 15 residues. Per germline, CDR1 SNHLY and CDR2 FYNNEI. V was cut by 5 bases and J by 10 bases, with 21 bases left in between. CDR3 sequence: CASSLFGRSTPEQFF. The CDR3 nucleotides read TGTGCCAGCAGTCTGTTCGGGCGCAGTACTCCGGAGCAGTTCTTC.

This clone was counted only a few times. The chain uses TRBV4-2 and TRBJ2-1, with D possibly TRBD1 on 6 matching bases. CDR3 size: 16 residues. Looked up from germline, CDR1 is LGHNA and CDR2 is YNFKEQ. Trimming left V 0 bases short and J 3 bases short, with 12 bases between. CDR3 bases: TGTGCCAGCAGCCAAGAGTCAGGGGTCGGCTACAATGAGCAGTTCTTC. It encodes CASSQESGVGYNEQFF.

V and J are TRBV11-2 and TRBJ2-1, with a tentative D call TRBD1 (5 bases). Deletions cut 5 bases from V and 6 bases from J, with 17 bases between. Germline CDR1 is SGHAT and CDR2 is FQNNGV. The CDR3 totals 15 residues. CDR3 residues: CASSPGQVSTNEQFF. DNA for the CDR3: TGTGCCAGCAGCCCTGGACAAGTATCTACCAATGAGCAGTTCTTC. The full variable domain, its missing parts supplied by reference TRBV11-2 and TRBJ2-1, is EAGVAQSPRYKIIEKRQSVAFWCNPISGHATLYWYQQILGQGPKLLIQFQNNGVVDDSQLPKDRFSAERLKGVDSTLKIQPAKLEDSAVYLCASSPGQVSTNEQFFGPGTRLTVL.

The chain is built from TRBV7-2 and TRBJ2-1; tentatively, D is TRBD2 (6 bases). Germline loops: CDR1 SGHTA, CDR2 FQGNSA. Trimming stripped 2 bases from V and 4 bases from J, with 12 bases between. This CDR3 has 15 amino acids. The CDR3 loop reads CASSLTNGGYNEQFF. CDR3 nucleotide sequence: TGTGCCAGCAGCTTAACAAACGGGGGTTACAATGAGCAGTTCTTC.